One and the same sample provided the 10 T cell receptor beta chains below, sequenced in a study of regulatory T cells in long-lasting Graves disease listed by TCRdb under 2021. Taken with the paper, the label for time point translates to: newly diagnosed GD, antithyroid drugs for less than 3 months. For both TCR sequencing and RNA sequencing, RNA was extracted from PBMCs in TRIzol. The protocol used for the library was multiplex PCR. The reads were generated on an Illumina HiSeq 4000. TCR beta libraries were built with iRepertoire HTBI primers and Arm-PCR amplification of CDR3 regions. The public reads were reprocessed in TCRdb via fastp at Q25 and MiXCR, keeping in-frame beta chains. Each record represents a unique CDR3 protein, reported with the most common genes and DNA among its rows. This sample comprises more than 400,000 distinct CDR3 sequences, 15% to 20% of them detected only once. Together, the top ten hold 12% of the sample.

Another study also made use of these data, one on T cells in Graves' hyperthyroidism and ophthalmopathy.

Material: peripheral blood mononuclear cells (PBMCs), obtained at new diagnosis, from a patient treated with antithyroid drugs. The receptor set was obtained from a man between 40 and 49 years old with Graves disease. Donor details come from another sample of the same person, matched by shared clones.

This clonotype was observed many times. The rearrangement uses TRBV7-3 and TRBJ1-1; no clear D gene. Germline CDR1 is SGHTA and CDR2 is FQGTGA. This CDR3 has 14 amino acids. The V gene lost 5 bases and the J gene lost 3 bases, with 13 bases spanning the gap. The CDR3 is CASSALEWDTEAFF. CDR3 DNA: TGTGCCAGCAGCGCACTCGAGTGGGACACTGAAGCTTTCTTT.

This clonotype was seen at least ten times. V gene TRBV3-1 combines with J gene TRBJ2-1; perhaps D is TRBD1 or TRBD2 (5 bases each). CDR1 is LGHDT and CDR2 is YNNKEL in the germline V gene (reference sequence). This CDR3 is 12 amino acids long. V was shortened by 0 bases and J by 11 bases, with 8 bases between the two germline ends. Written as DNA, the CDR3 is TGTGCCAGCAGCCAAGATTTGGGACAGCAGTTCTTC. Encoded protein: CASSQDLGQQFF.

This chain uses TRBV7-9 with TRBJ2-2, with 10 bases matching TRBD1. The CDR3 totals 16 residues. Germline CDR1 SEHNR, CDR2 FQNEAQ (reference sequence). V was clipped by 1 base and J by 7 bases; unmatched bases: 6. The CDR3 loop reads CASSLGTGGSGGELFF. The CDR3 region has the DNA TGTGCCAGCAGCTTAGGGACAGGGGGATCCGGCGGGGAGCTGTTTTTT.

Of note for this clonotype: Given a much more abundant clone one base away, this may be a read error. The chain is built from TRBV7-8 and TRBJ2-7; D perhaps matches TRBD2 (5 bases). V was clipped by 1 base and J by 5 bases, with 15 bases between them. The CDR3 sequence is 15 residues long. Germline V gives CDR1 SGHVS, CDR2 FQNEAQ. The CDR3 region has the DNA TGTGCCAGCAGCTTAGAACTAGTGGGATTTAACGAGCAGTACTTC. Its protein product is CASSLELVGFNEQYF.

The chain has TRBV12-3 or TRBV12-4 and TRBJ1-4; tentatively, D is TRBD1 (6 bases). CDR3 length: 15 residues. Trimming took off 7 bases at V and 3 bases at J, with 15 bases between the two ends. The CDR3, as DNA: TGTGCCAGCACGTTAAGAGGGGGTGCTAATGAAAAACTGTTTTTT. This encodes CASTLRGGANEKLFF.

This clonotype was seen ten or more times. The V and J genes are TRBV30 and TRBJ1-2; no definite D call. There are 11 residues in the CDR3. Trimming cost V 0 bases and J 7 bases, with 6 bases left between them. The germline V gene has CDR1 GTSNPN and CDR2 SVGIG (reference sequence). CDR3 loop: CAWSVRGGYTF. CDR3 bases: TGTGCCTGGAGTGTACGAGGTGGCTACACCTTC.

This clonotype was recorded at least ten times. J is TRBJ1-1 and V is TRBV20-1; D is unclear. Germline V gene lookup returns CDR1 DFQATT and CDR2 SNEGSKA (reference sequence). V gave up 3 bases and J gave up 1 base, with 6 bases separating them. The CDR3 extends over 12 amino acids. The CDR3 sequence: CSASNTNTEAFF. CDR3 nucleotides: TGCAGTGCTAGCAACACGAACACTGAAGCTTTCTTT.

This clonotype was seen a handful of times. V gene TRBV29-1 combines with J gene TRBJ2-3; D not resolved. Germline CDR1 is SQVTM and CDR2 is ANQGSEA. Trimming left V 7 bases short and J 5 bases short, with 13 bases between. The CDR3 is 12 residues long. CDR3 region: CSARTVVDTQYF. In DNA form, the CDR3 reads TGCAGCGCACGCACCGTGGTAGATACGCAGTATTTT.

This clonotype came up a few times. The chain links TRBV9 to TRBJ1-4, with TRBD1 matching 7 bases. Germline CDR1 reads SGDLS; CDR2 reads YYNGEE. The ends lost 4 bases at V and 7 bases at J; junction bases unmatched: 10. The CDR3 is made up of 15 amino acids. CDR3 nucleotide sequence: TGTGCCAGCAGCACATCGACAGGGACGGGTGAAAAACTGTTTTTT. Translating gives CASSTSTGTGEKLFF.

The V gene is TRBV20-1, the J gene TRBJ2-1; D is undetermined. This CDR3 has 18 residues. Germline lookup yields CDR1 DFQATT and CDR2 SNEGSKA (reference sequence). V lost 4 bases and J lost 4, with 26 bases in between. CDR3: CSAITTRTLLSNYNEQFF. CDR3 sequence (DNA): TGCAGTGCTATAACTACCCGGACGCTACTCTCCAATTACAATGAGCAGTTCTTC.